These 22 T cell receptor beta chains were sequenced from one sample in a study of blood T cell repertoires in COVID-19. Method: immunoSEQ multiplex PCR; TCRdb's copy keeps in-frame clones and lacks some. The profile covers about 300,000 clones, with around 84% appearing a single time and under 2% taken by the ten largest. Sequenced input: PBMCs or T cells enriched from blood (not recorded which). These receptors were collected from a woman younger than 45 who had been exposed to COVID-19.

The chain couples TRBV30 to TRBJ1-2, with D unclear. The CDR3 runs 12 residues. Germline CDR1 reads GTSNPN; CDR2 reads SVGIG (reference sequence). V lost 1 base to trimming and J lost 7 bases, with 10 bases between them. CDR3 sequence: CAWSDRGLGYTF. CDR3 nucleotides: TGTGCCTGGAGTGACAGAGGGCTTGGCTACACCTTC.

V and J are TRBV9 and TRBJ2-1; 9 bases line up with TRBD2. The CDR3 contains 16 residues. Germline V lookup: CDR1 SGDLS, CDR2 YYNGEE. Trimming removed 3 bases from V and 7 bases from J; junction bases left unmatched: 11. The CDR3 spells CASSARVASGANEQFF. CDR3 coding DNA: TGTGCCAGCAGCGCACGGGTAGCTAGCGGGGCTAATGAGCAGTTCTTC.

The chain recombines TRBV19 with TRBJ1-3, with 7 bases fitting TRBD1. This CDR3 contains 13 residues. V was pared by 8 bases and J by 4 bases, with 5 bases of the junction left unmatched. CDR1 and CDR2 (germline): LNHDA, SQIVND (reference sequence). The CDR3 loop reads CASQGDLGNTIYF. DNA for the CDR3: TGTGCCAGTCAGGGGGACCTCGGAAACACCATATATTTT.

CDR3 region: CASSYTSGGSYEQYF. CDR3 nucleotides: TGCGCCAGCAGCTACACTAGCGGGGGCTCCTACGAGCAGTACTTC. The chain carries TRBV5-1 and TRBJ2-7, with 11 bases that match TRBD2. The CDR3 has 15 residues. The V gene end was trimmed by 3 bases and the J gene end by 0 bases; junction bases not matched to a gene: 2. Germline lookup yields CDR1 SGHRS and CDR2 YFSETQ.

This chain joins TRBV28 and TRBJ1-2; D is uncertain. CDR1 MDHEN and CDR2 SYDVKM come from the germline V gene. This CDR3 has 15 amino acids. V lost 5 bases and J lost 8, with 21 bases in between. The CDR3 nucleotides are TGTGCCAGCAGTCCGCACGCTTCTCTAACTATGGGCTACACCTTC. This gives the protein CASSPHASLTMGYTF.

The rearrangement joins TRBV19 to TRBJ1-4; D might be TRBD1 (6 bases). V gave up 3 bases and J gave up 3 bases, with 11 bases separating them. Germline V CDR1 and CDR2: LNHDA, SQIVND (reference sequence). This CDR3 is 15 amino acids long. The CDR3 here is CASSIQGLANEKLFF. Here the CDR3 DNA reads TGTGCCAGTAGTATTCAGGGGTTGGCTAATGAAAAACTGTTTTTT.

The chain employs TRBV18 and TRBJ1-5; 8 positions agree with TRBD1. The CDR3 spans 16 residues. Trimming removed 5 bases from V and 4 bases from J; junction bases left unmatched: 10. The V gene's germline CDR1 is KGHSH and CDR2 LQKENI. CDR3 nucleotides: TGTGCCAGCTCAACCATGACAGGGGCTGGTAATCAGCCCCAGCATTTT. Amino acid sequence: CASSTMTGAGNQPQHF.

The chain employs TRBV7-3 and TRBJ2-2; possibly TRBD1 for D (5 bases). The CDR3 extends over 15 amino acids. V dropped 0 bases and J dropped 4 bases, with 9 bases sitting between them. Germline V gene data show CDR1 as SGHTA and CDR2 as FQGTGA. CDR3 sequence (DNA): TGTGCCAGCAGCTTAACAGGGGTGGGCACCGGGGAGCTGTTTTTT. This sequence encodes CASSLTGVGTGELFF.

CDR3 nucleotide sequence: TGTGCCAGCAGCCAGCAGAGGAATCAGCCCCAGCATTTT. The encoded protein is CASSQQRNQPQHF. The rearrangement joins TRBV7-2 to TRBJ1-5; D remains ambiguous. V lost 5 bases and J lost 4, with 9 bases in between. Germline V gives CDR1 SGHTA, CDR2 FQGNSA. The CDR3 covers 13 residues.

The J gene is TRBJ2-3, the V gene TRBV4-1; 10 nucleotides agree with TRBD1. The CDR3 is 15 residues long. Germline assignment: CDR1 MGHRA and CDR2 YSYEKL. V lost 5 bases, J lost 4 bases, and 6 bases stayed unmatched. The CDR3, as DNA: TGCGCCAGCAGCGCCCGGGACAGGGGACCAGATACGCAGTATTTT. Protein: CASSARDRGPDTQYF.

The table lists this clone with a count of one. The gene calls are TRBV28 and TRBJ2-5; 14 nucleotides line up with TRBD2. CDR3 length: 16 residues. The trim removed 7 bases at V and 7 bases at J, leaving 11 bases unmatched. Germline CDR1 reads MDHEN; CDR2 reads SYDVKM. The CDR3 sequence is CASKVGTSGSRGTQYF. CDR3 coding DNA: TGTGCCAGCAAAGTGGGGACTAGCGGGAGTAGAGGGACCCAGTACTTC. Filled out from reference TRBV28 and TRBJ2-5, the complete variable domain reads DVKVTQSSRYLVKRTGEKVFLECVQDMDHENMFWYRQDPGLGLRLIYFSYDVKMKEKGDIPEGYSVSREKKERFSLILESASTNQTSMYLCASKVGTSGSRGTQYFGPGTRLLVL.

V is TRBV7-9 and J is TRBJ1-1; a possible D gene is TRBD1 (6 bases). The V gene lost 4 bases and the J gene lost 0 bases, with 12 bases spanning the gap. Germline CDR1 and CDR2: SEHNR and FQNEAQ (reference sequence). The CDR3 runs to 15 residues. The CDR3 is CASSSARDMNTEAFF. CDR3 nucleotides: TGTGCCAGCAGCTCTGCCCGGGACATGAACACTGAAGCTTTCTTT.

The chain has TRBV25-1 and TRBJ1-2; D is undetermined. CDR3 length equals 15 residues. V lost 2 bases and J lost 2, with 12 bases in between. CDR1 MGHDK and CDR2 SYGVNS come from the germline V gene. The chain's CDR3 is CASSERLGENYGYTF. CDR3 sequence (DNA): TGTGCCAGCAGTGAAAGGCTTGGAGAGAACTATGGCTACACCTTC.

This clone has just a few counts. The genes are TRBV10-2 and TRBJ1-2, with D maybe TRBD1 (6 bases). Per the germline V gene, CDR1 is WSHSY and CDR2 is SAAADI. The germline V and J ends were trimmed by 3 bases and 6 bases, with 14 bases remaining between them. The CDR3 is 14 residues long. The CDR3 DNA reads TGCGCCAGCAGTGAAAAGCAGGGGATAGATGGCTACACCTTC. This translates into CASSEKQGIDGYTF.

In its sample, this clone was seen once. V and J are TRBV7-9 and TRBJ2-5, with D perhaps TRBD1 (7 bases). The CDR3 is 15 residues long. Germline V gene lookup returns CDR1 SEHNR and CDR2 FQNEAQ (reference sequence). The V end lost 2 bases, the J end lost 3 bases, and 13 bases lay between the germline ends. CDR3 loop: CASSLSGRGEETQYF. In DNA form, the CDR3 reads TGTGCCAGCAGCTTATCTGGCAGGGGGGAAGAGACCCAGTACTTC.

The V call is TRBV30, the J call TRBJ2-3; 12 nucleotides agree with TRBD2. Germline lookup yields CDR1 GTSNPN and CDR2 SVGIG (reference sequence). Unmatched junction bases numbered 3, after V lost 2 bases and J lost 0 bases. CDR3 length: 16 residues. Here the CDR3 DNA reads TGTGCCTGGAGTCGCGGACTAGCGGGGAGCACAGATACGCAGTATTTT. It codes for CAWSRGLAGSTDTQYF.

The V and J genes are TRBV28 and TRBJ1-5; 8 positions match TRBD1. V lost 6 bases and J lost 7; bases outside the gene matches: 14. CDR1 and CDR2 from the germline V gene are MDHEN and SYDVKM. This CDR3 has 16 residues. The CDR3 region is CASSPIGQGVHQPQHF. The DNA for the CDR3 is TGTGCCAGCAGCCCAATCGGACAGGGTGTGCACCAGCCCCAGCATTTT.

The chain couples TRBV6-1 to TRBJ2-2; 7 nucleotides agree with TRBD1. Germline lookup yields CDR1 MNHNS and CDR2 SASEGT. V gave up 2 bases and J gave up 13 bases; unmatched junction bases: 7. There are 13 residues in the CDR3. The CDR3 here is CASSELAGGRLFF. The CDR3 DNA sequence: TGTGCCAGCAGTGAATTGGCAGGGGGAAGGCTGTTTTTT.

The V call is TRBV4-1, the J call TRBJ2-3; D is perhaps TRBD2 (6 bases). The V end was cut by 4 bases, the J end by 1 base, with 18 bases between. There are 17 residues in the CDR3. Germline V gene data show CDR1 as MGHRA and CDR2 as YSYEKL. Written as DNA, the CDR3 is TGCGCCAGCAGCCCCCTTTTTGAGGGAGGTGGCACAGATACGCAGTATTTT. Translating it yields CASSPLFEGGGTDTQYF.

The J gene is TRBJ2-1, the V gene TRBV1; the table's D call, TRBD1, was not checked against the DNA. TRBV1 is marked as a pseudogene. The CDR3 is 14 residues long. The CDR3 is CTSSQGSTGIEQFF. In DNA form, the CDR3 reads TGCACCAGCAGCCAAGGTTCCACAGGGATTGAGCAGTTCTTC.

The V call is TRBV29-1, the J call TRBJ1-5; the match to TRBD1 covers 9 bases. The J segment lost 5 bases and the V segment lost 7 bases, leaving 18 bases of the junction unmatched. Germline values: CDR1 SQVTM, CDR2 ANQGSEA. The CDR3 is made up of 17 amino acids. The DNA for the CDR3 is TGCAGCGATCACTCTACACCGGGACAGGGTTCAGATCAGCCCCAGCATTTT. Its protein is CSDHSTPGQGSDQPQHF.

The chain employs TRBV29-1 and TRBJ1-1; no clear D. The ends were cut back, 7 bases at V and 1 base at J, with 7 bases in the middle. The CDR3 is 11 amino acids. CDR1 SQVTM and CDR2 ANQGSEA come from the germline V gene. The CDR3 here is CSASENTEAFF. DNA for the CDR3: TGCAGCGCGTCAGAGAACACTGAAGCTTTCTTT.